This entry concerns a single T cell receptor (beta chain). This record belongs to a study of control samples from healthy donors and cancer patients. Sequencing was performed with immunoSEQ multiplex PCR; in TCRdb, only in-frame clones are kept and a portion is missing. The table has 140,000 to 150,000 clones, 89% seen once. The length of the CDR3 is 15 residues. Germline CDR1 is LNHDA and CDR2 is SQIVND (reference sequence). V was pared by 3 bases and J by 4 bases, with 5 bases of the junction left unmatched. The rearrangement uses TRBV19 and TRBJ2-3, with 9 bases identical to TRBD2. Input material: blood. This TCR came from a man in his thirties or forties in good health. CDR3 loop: CASSISSGISDTQYF. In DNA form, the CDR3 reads TGTGCCAGTAGTATTTCTAGCGGGATATCAGATACGCAGTATTTT.